A single sample is the source of the 6 T cell receptor beta chains below, sequenced in a study of blood T cell repertoires in COVID-19. The data were produced by immunoSEQ multiplex PCR, yet TCRdb's version contains in-frame clones alone and is incomplete. The profile shows approximately 160,000 clones, over 60% of them singletons. The sequenced sample was peripheral blood. These receptors came from a woman aged 80 or older with acute or convalescent COVID-19.

V gene TRBV7-3 combines with J gene TRBJ2-1; 8 bases fit TRBD2. V dropped 3 bases and J dropped 4; count of bases not matched to a gene: 8. Germline V gene data show CDR1 as SGHTA and CDR2 as FQGTGA. CDR3 length equals 16 residues. CDR3 sequence reads: CASSFLAGPEYNEQFF. The CDR3 DNA sequence: TGTGCCAGCAGCTTCCTAGCGGGCCCAGAATACAATGAGCAGTTCTTC. Looking up the rest from reference TRBV7-3 and TRBJ2-1 gives the full variable domain: GAGVSQTPSNKVTEKGKYVELRCDPISGHTALYWYRQSLGQGPEFLIYFQGTGAADDSGLPNDRFFAVRPEGSVSTLKIQRTERGDSAVYLCASSFLAGPEYNEQFFGPGTRLTVL.

The chain has TRBV29-1 and TRBJ1-2; unclear D gene. Germline assignment: CDR1 SQVTM and CDR2 ANQGSEA. V was pared by 6 bases and J by 7 bases, with 18 bases between. CDR3 length equals 13 residues. The CDR3 is CSVREMRAGGYTF. CDR3 nucleotide sequence: TGCAGCGTCCGTGAGATGAGGGCGGGTGGCTACACCTTC.

The J gene is TRBJ1-6, the V gene TRBV6-1; 7 bases align to TRBD1. CDR3 size: 14 residues. Germline V gives CDR1 MNHNS, CDR2 SASEGT. The V segment lost 0 bases and the J segment 9 bases; nucleotides outside the gene matches: 2. CDR3 in amino acids: CASSEAGGSSPLHF. CDR3 nucleotide sequence: TGTGCCAGCAGTGAAGCAGGGGGCAGTTCACCCCTCCACTTT.

CDR3: CASSILPYNEQFF. The DNA for the CDR3 is TGTGCCAGTAGTATACTTCCTTACAATGAGCAGTTCTTC. This chain joins TRBV19 and TRBJ2-1, with D uncertain. The CDR3 totals 13 residues. Germline V gene data show CDR1 as LNHDA and CDR2 as SQIVND (reference sequence). Trimming shortened V by 2 bases and J by 4 bases, and 6 bases separated the two germline ends.

The chain has TRBV6-1 and TRBJ2-1; 12 bases match TRBD2. The CDR3 totals 15 residues. Germline CDR1 reads MNHNS; CDR2 reads SASEGT. V dropped 7 bases and J dropped 12; count of bases not matched to a gene: 13. The CDR3 is CASTIPGLAGLWQFF. The CDR3 DNA sequence: TGTGCCAGCACCATTCCGGGACTAGCGGGTCTTTGGCAGTTCTTC.

The chain is built from TRBV3-1 (or the pseudogene TRBV3-2) and TRBJ2-5; 9 bases match TRBD1. Germline lookup yields CDR1 LGHDT and CDR2 YNNKEL (reference sequence). The junction had 7 bases not matched to a gene; V was cut back by 4 bases and J by 4 bases. The CDR3 totals 15 residues. The CDR3 is CASSPRRQGGETQYF. The CDR3 nucleotides read TGTGCCAGCAGCCCAAGAAGACAGGGGGGAGAGACCCAGTACTTC.